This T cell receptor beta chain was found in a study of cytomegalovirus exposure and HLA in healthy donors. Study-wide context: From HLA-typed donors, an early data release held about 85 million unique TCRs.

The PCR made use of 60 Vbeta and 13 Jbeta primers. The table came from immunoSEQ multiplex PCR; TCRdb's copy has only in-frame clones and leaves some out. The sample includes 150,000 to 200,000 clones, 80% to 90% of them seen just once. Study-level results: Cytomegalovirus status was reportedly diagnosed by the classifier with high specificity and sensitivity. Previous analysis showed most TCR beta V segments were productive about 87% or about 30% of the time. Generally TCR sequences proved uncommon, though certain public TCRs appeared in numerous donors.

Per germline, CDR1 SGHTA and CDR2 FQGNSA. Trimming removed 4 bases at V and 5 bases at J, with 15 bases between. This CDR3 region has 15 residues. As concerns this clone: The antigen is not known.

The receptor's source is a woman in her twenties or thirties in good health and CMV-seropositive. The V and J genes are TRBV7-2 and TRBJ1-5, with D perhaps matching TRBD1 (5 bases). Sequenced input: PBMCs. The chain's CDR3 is CASSSTGSTDQPQHF. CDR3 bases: TGTGCCAGCAGCTCAACAGGATCAACGGATCAGCCCCAGCATTTT.